Listed below are T cell receptor beta chains from one sample, sequenced in a study of PD-L1 blockade in urothelial cancer. TCRdb's copy holds only in-frame clones and misses some; the assay was immunoSEQ multiplex PCR. In the table there are 45,000 or so clones, 88% of which are singletons. Sequencing was performed on PBMCs, taken around atezolizumab (anti-PD-L1) treatment. The receptors were gathered from an older man with urothelial cancer. Each CDR3 is given with its conserved first and last residue. The D gene is left open where the match is weak. Size is stated for part of the rows, as once, few or many counts, or as a class when the clone is expanded.

D gene: TRBD2
CDR3 length: 15
J gene: TRBJ2-1
clone size: few
V gene: TRBV29-1
CDR3 DNA: TGCAGCGTTGAGAAGTTGGTAGCGGGAGGGGTTGAGCAGTTCTTC
CDR3 protein: CSVEKLVAGGVEQFF

D gene: TRBD1
CDR3 length: 17
J gene: TRBJ1-2
clone size: .
V gene: TRBV28
CDR3 DNA: TGTGCCAGCAGTGCAACAGGGGGCACGCCTACTAACTATGGCTACACCTTC
CDR3 protein: CASSATGGTPTNYGYTF

D gene: TRBD1
CDR3 length: 18
J gene: TRBJ2-6
clone size: .
V gene: TRBV7-9
CDR3 DNA: TGTGCCAGCAGCCTTAGACAGGGAGCTACTTCTGGGGCCAACGTCCTGACTTTC
CDR3 protein: CASSLRQGATSGANVLTF

D gene: TRBD2
CDR3 length: 14
J gene: TRBJ2-5
clone size: .
V gene: TRBV5-4
CDR3 DNA: TGTGCCAGCACCCCAACTAGCGGGAGGGAGACCCAGTACTTC
CDR3 protein: CASTPTSGRETQYF

D gene: .
CDR3 length: 13
J gene: TRBJ2-1
clone size: once
V gene: TRBV6-6
CDR3 DNA: TGTGCCAGCAGCCCTGACAGTTACAATGAGCAGTTCTTC
CDR3 protein: CASSPDSYNEQFF

D gene: TRBD2
CDR3 length: 15
J gene: TRBJ2-3
clone size: .
V gene: TRBV10-2
CDR3 DNA: TGCGCCAGCAGGATACTAGCGACTAGCACAGATACGCAGTATTTT
CDR3 protein: CASRILATSTDTQYF

D gene: .
CDR3 length: 15
J gene: TRBJ2-1
clone size: .
V gene: TRBV6-5
CDR3 DNA: TGTGCCAGCAGTTACTCTTCAGGAGGTCTTTTTGAGCAGTTCTTC
CDR3 protein: CASSYSSGGLFEQFF

D gene: .
CDR3 length: 14
J gene: TRBJ2-2
clone size: .
V gene: TRBV30
CDR3 DNA: TGTGCCTGGAACGGACACTCGAACACCGGGGAGCTGTTTTTT
CDR3 protein: CAWNGHSNTGELFF

D gene: .
CDR3 length: 13
J gene: TRBJ2-1
clone size: .
V gene: TRBV11-3
CDR3 DNA: TGTGCCAGCAGCTCCAGACACTACAATGAGCAGTTCTTC
CDR3 protein: CASSSRHYNEQFF

D gene: TRBD2
CDR3 length: 15
J gene: TRBJ2-3
clone size: .
V gene: TRBV29-1
CDR3 DNA: TGCAGCGTCGGCGGACTAGCGGGATCCACAGATACGCAGTATTTT
CDR3 protein: CSVGGLAGSTDTQYF

D gene: TRBD1
CDR3 length: 13
J gene: TRBJ2-7
clone size: .
V gene: TRBV5-1
CDR3 DNA: TGCGCCAGCAGCTCAACAGGGGGCGACGAGCAGTACTTC
CDR3 protein: CASSSTGGDEQYF

D gene: TRBD2
CDR3 length: 15
J gene: TRBJ2-1
clone size: .
V gene: TRBV5-1
CDR3 DNA: TGCGCCAGCAGCGTAGGGACTAGCGGGAGTAGTGAGCAGTTCTTC
CDR3 protein: CASSVGTSGSSEQFF

D gene: .
CDR3 length: 18
J gene: TRBJ2-1
clone size: .
V gene: TRBV9
CDR3 DNA: TGTGCCAGCAGCGTAGCATGGAGAGCGGAGCTATCCTACAATGAGCAGTTCTTC
CDR3 protein: CASSVAWRAELSYNEQFF

D gene: TRBD2
CDR3 length: 14
J gene: TRBJ2-2
clone size: .
V gene: TRBV6-1
CDR3 DNA: TGTGCCAGTGGGAGGCGGGAGGGCCGCGGGGAGCTGTTTTTT
CDR3 protein: CASGRREGRGELFF

D gene: TRBD2
CDR3 length: 18
J gene: TRBJ2-1
clone size: .
V gene: TRBV10-3
CDR3 DNA: TGTGCCATCAGTGATCCTAGCGGGAGGTCAACGGTTGGGAATGAGCAGTTCTTC
CDR3 protein: CAISDPSGRSTVGNEQFF

D gene: .
CDR3 length: 12
J gene: TRBJ2-5
clone size: .
V gene: TRBV25-1
CDR3 DNA: TGTGCCAGCAGTGAATTCGAAGAGACCCAGTACTTC
CDR3 protein: CASSEFEETQYF

D gene: TRBD1
CDR3 length: 13
J gene: TRBJ1-5
clone size: .
V gene: TRBV29-1
CDR3 DNA: TGCAGCGTTGCGGTATCCGGGACAGGAACCCAGCATTTT
CDR3 protein: CSVAVSGTGTQHF

D gene: .
CDR3 length: 13
J gene: TRBJ2-5
clone size: .
V gene: TRBV6-5
CDR3 DNA: TGTGCCAGCAGGTCCCCCGGGGGAGAGACCCAGTACTTC
CDR3 protein: CASRSPGGETQYF

D gene: .
CDR3 length: 13
J gene: TRBJ2-2
clone size: .
V gene: TRBV28
CDR3 DNA: TGTGCCAGCAGTTTAGCGGACACCGGGGAGCTGTTTTTT
CDR3 protein: CASSLADTGELFF

D gene: .
CDR3 length: 13
J gene: TRBJ1-2
clone size: .
V gene: TRBV6-5
CDR3 DNA: TGTGCCAGCAGTCCTACAGGGAGTAATGGCTACACCTTC
CDR3 protein: CASSPTGSNGYTF

D gene: .
CDR3 length: 16
J gene: TRBJ2-3
clone size: .
V gene: TRBV5-4
CDR3 DNA: TGTGCCAGCAGCTTGGCAGGGGCCCGGAGCACAGATACGCAGTATTTT
CDR3 protein: CASSLAGARSTDTQYF

D gene: TRBD1
CDR3 length: 17
J gene: TRBJ1-4
clone size: .
V gene: TRBV5-8
CDR3 DNA: TGTGCCAGCAGTACCGGGACAGGAGGAGCAACTAATGAAAAACTGTTTTTT
CDR3 protein: CASSTGTGGATNEKLFF

D gene: .
CDR3 length: 15
J gene: TRBJ1-1
clone size: .
V gene: TRBV5-1
CDR3 DNA: TGCGCCAGCAGCTTATCGGCAGGGGAGCGGACTGAAGCTTTCTTT
CDR3 protein: CASSLSAGERTEAFF

D gene: .
CDR3 length: 13
J gene: TRBJ2-7
clone size: .
V gene: TRBV30
CDR3 DNA: TGTGCCTGGAACAGGGTCGCCACCTACGAGCAGTACTTC
CDR3 protein: CAWNRVATYEQYF

D gene: .
CDR3 length: 16
J gene: TRBJ1-4
clone size: .
V gene: TRBV28
CDR3 DNA: TGTGCCAGCAGCCCTGGTGAGAGGTACGCTAATGAAAAACTGTTTTTT
CDR3 protein: CASSPGERYANEKLFF

D gene: TRBD1
CDR3 length: 14
J gene: TRBJ2-7
clone size: once
V gene: TRBV5-1
CDR3 DNA: TGCGCCAGCAGCCCGGACAGGTCTGACTACGAGCAGTACTTC
CDR3 protein: CASSPDRSDYEQYF

D gene: TRBD2
CDR3 length: 15
J gene: TRBJ2-1
clone size: .
V gene: TRBV2
CDR3 DNA: TGTGCCAGCAGGGAACTAGCGGGAGTAGGCAATGAGCAGTTCTTC
CDR3 protein: CASRELAGVGNEQFF

D gene: .
CDR3 length: 18
J gene: TRBJ2-3
clone size: .
V gene: TRBV10-3
CDR3 DNA: TGTGCCATCAGTGAGACACTCAGAAACAGTGCTAGCACAGATACGCAGTATTTT
CDR3 protein: CAISETLRNSASTDTQYF

D gene: .
CDR3 length: 10
J gene: TRBJ1-1
clone size: .
V gene: TRBV7-2
CDR3 DNA: TGTGCCAGCAGCATGATAGAAGTTTTCTTT
CDR3 protein: CASSMIEVFF

D gene: .
CDR3 length: 17
J gene: TRBJ1-4
clone size: .
V gene: TRBV5-1
CDR3 DNA: TGCGCCAGCAGCTTAGACCCCCAGACAGCACCTAATGAAAAACTGTTTTTT
CDR3 protein: CASSLDPQTAPNEKLFF

D gene: TRBD2
CDR3 length: 14
J gene: TRBJ2-3
clone size: .
V gene: TRBV18
CDR3 DNA: TGTGCCAGCTCACCAACTAGCGGCCCAGATACGCAGTATTTT
CDR3 protein: CASSPTSGPDTQYF

D gene: .
CDR3 length: 14
J gene: TRBJ2-3
clone size: .
V gene: TRBV15
CDR3 DNA: TGTGCCACCAGCAGACTACAGGGCACAGATACGCAGTATTTT
CDR3 protein: CATSRLQGTDTQYF

D gene: TRBD1
CDR3 length: 14
J gene: TRBJ1-5
clone size: few
V gene: TRBV6-5
CDR3 DNA: TGTGCCAGCAGGCAGACAGGGCGCAATCAGCCCCAGCATTTT
CDR3 protein: CASRQTGRNQPQHF

D gene: .
CDR3 length: 13
J gene: TRBJ2-3
clone size: .
V gene: TRBV19
CDR3 DNA: TGTGCCAGTATGACGACAGACACAGATACGCAGTATTTT
CDR3 protein: CASMTTDTDTQYF

D gene: .
CDR3 length: 14
J gene: TRBJ2-1
clone size: .
V gene: TRBV4-2
CDR3 DNA: TGTGCCAGCAGCCCACGACCTAGCACGAATGAGCAGTTCTTC
CDR3 protein: CASSPRPSTNEQFF

D gene: TRBD1
CDR3 length: 14
J gene: TRBJ2-5
clone size: .
V gene: TRBV19
CDR3 DNA: TGTGCCAGTAGTATCCAACAGGGGAAAGAGACCCAGTACTTC
CDR3 protein: CASSIQQGKETQYF

D gene: TRBD1
CDR3 length: 12
J gene: TRBJ2-7
clone size: .
V gene: TRBV10-1
CDR3 DNA: TGCGCCAGCAGTCGGACAGGGAACGAGCAGTACTTC
CDR3 protein: CASSRTGNEQYF

D gene: .
CDR3 length: 17
J gene: TRBJ1-4
clone size: once
V gene: TRBV5-4
CDR3 DNA: TGTGCCAGCAGCTCCGGGACAAGCCGGACCAATAATGAAAAACTGTTTTTT
CDR3 protein: CASSSGTSRTNNEKLFF

D gene: .
CDR3 length: 16
J gene: TRBJ1-1
clone size: .
V gene: TRBV14
CDR3 DNA: TGTGCCAGCAGCCCTGCGGGGGCCCGCTGGAACACTGAAGCTTTCTTT
CDR3 protein: CASSPAGARWNTEAFF

D gene: .
CDR3 length: 19
J gene: TRBJ2-3
clone size: .
V gene: TRBV7-6
CDR3 DNA: TGTGCCAGCAGCTCAGAATTACCTGACACCGTCTTCAGTGCAGATACGCAGTATTTT
CDR3 protein: CASSSELPDTVFSADTQYF

D gene: .
CDR3 length: 14
J gene: TRBJ2-7
clone size: .
V gene: TRBV23-1
CDR3 DNA: TGCGCCAGCAGTCAATCGTGGAGCTCCTACGAGCAGTACTTC
CDR3 protein: CASSQSWSSYEQYF

D gene: TRBD1
CDR3 length: 16
J gene: TRBJ1-3
clone size: .
V gene: TRBV18
CDR3 DNA: TGTGCCAGCTCAACACAGGGGAACAGCGCTGGAAACACCATATATTTT
CDR3 protein: CASSTQGNSAGNTIYF

D gene: .
CDR3 length: 15
J gene: TRBJ2-3
clone size: .
V gene: TRBV9
CDR3 DNA: TGTGCCAGCAGCGTAGATGTCGGTAGCACAGATACGCAGTATTTT
CDR3 protein: CASSVDVGSTDTQYF

D gene: TRBD2
CDR3 length: 16
J gene: TRBJ2-1
clone size: .
V gene: TRBV6-1
CDR3 DNA: TGTGCCAGCAGTGAACTAGCGGGAGTCCCCCACAATGAGCAGTTCTTC
CDR3 protein: CASSELAGVPHNEQFF

D gene: .
CDR3 length: 15
J gene: TRBJ2-4
clone size: once
V gene: TRBV19
CDR3 DNA: TGTGCCAGTAGTCCAAGGGGACAGACGGGGGACATTCAGTACTTC
CDR3 protein: CASSPRGQTGDIQYF

D gene: .
CDR3 length: 14
J gene: TRBJ2-1
clone size: .
V gene: TRBV5-1
CDR3 DNA: TGCGCCAGCAGCTTGGGCGGGATCTACAATGAGCAGTTCTTC
CDR3 protein: CASSLGGIYNEQFF

D gene: TRBD1
CDR3 length: 15
J gene: TRBJ1-2
clone size: .
V gene: TRBV18
CDR3 DNA: TGTGCCAGCCTCAGGGGGCTTGGGCCTAACTATGGCTACACCTTC
CDR3 protein: CASLRGLGPNYGYTF

D gene: .
CDR3 length: 18
J gene: TRBJ2-1
clone size: .
V gene: TRBV2
CDR3 DNA: .
CDR3 protein: CASILGFLGQGIDNEQFF

D gene: TRBD1
CDR3 length: 15
J gene: TRBJ2-3
clone size: .
V gene: TRBV25-1
CDR3 DNA: TGTGCCAGCAGTGCCACAGGGGGCGCGAAAGATACGCAGTATTTT
CDR3 protein: CASSATGGAKDTQYF

D gene: TRBD2
CDR3 length: 16
J gene: TRBJ2-2
clone size: .
V gene: TRBV7-9
CDR3 DNA: TGTGCCAGCAGCTTACCTAGCGGGATTGGTGCCGGGGAGCTGTTTTTT
CDR3 protein: CASSLPSGIGAGELFF

D gene: .
CDR3 length: 16
J gene: TRBJ2-1
clone size: .
V gene: TRBV7-2
CDR3 DNA: TGTGCCAGCAGCTTAGCGGCAGTCACACAGGGTAATGAGCAGTTCTTC
CDR3 protein: CASSLAAVTQGNEQFF

D gene: TRBD2
CDR3 length: 16
J gene: TRBJ2-1
clone size: .
V gene: TRBV10-2
CDR3 DNA: TGCGCCAGCCATCCCACTAGCGGGATTTTTCGTAATGAGCAGTTCTTC
CDR3 protein: CASHPTSGIFRNEQFF

D gene: .
CDR3 length: 16
J gene: TRBJ2-7
clone size: .
V gene: TRBV4-1
CDR3 DNA: TGCGCCAGCAGCCAAGGACAGGCCGAGGGGCGCCACGAGCAGTACTTC
CDR3 protein: CASSQGQAEGRHEQYF

D gene: TRBD2
CDR3 length: 14
J gene: TRBJ2-7
clone size: .
V gene: TRBV30
CDR3 DNA: TGTGCCTGGAGGTTTAGCGGGATTTCCAACGAGCAGTACTTC
CDR3 protein: CAWRFSGISNEQYF